This TCR beta chain is drawn from a study of cytomegalovirus exposure and HLA in healthy donors. Turning to the study itself: Early on, a data release was issued that held some 91 million unique TCRs from HLA-typed donors.

Findings and limits, study-wide: Altogether, about 160 TCR beta chains were recorded as cytomegalovirus-associated.

On this clone: The antigen is unknown.

Both 60 Vbeta primers and 13 Jbeta primers went into the PCR. TCRdb's table, derived via immunoSEQ multiplex PCR, lists solely in-frame clones and lacks some. The table records some 110,000 clones, around 76% of them present only once. The germline V gene encodes CDR1 SGHNT and CDR2 YENEEA. V gave up 5 bases and J gave up 2 bases, with 12 bases separating them. This CDR3 is built from 14 residues. This TCR came from a man aged 45 to 65 in good health and CMV-seropositive. The sequenced sample consisted of PBMCs. V usage is TRBV11-3 and J usage is TRBJ1-2; D remains ambiguous. The chain's CDR3 is CASSPSDGNYGYTF. The CDR3 nucleotides read TGTGCCAGCAGCCCTAGCGACGGAAACTATGGCTACACCTTC.